This T cell receptor (beta chain) was retrieved from a study of blood T cell repertoires in COVID-19. About the research overall: Material from acute and convalescent COVID-19 was sourced from the United States, Italy and Spain. T cells, B-cell-depleted T cells, or PBMCs supplied cDNA or gDNA.

V shed 3 bases, J shed 2 bases, and the junction held 3 bases outside the gene matches. Germline V gene lookup returns CDR1 SGHKS and CDR2 YYEKEE (reference sequence). The CDR3 loop spans 15 amino acids. Authors' processing steps: From reference gene primer amplification, estimates of nucleated cell counts were derived. Produced via immunoSEQ multiplex PCR; TCRdb's table is partial and in-frame only. Clonal size and the V and J genes are those of that table, whereas D and trimming came from the DNA. Of roughly 60,000 clones in the sample, about nine tenths were seen once. The J gene is TRBJ1-3, the V gene TRBV5-5, with TRBD1 matching over 9 bases. The sequencing sample was made of peripheral blood. The receptor's source is an elderly woman with active COVID-19. CDR3 sequence (DNA): TGTGCCAGCAGCTGGGGACAGGGCGCTGGAAACACCATATATTTT. Protein: CASSWGQGAGNTIYF.